A single sample is the source of the 29 T cell receptor beta chains below, sequenced in a study of blood T cell repertoires in COVID-19. Clones were read by immunoSEQ multiplex PCR, and TCRdb kept only the in-frame ones, dropping some. Of about 23,000 clones in the sample, 88% were seen once. Sequenced sample: peripheral blood. These receptors were obtained from a man between 70 and 80 years old in a cohort sampled during active COVID-19.

DNA of the CDR3: TGTGCCAGCAGCCCCCGCCTCGGAGGTGAGCAGTTCTTC. This encodes CASSPRLGGEQFF. The V call is TRBV11-3, the J call TRBJ2-1; D may be TRBD2 (5 bases). The germline V gene has CDR1 SGHNT and CDR2 YENEEA. The CDR3 has 13 amino acids. Between the trimmed V and J ends, which lost 5 bases and 9 bases, there was a span of 14 bases.

V and J are TRBV2 and TRBJ2-5, with 14 bases matching TRBD2. Germline V gene lookup returns CDR1 SNHLY and CDR2 FYNNEI. After removal of 6 bases from V and 5 bases from J, the junction contained 8 bases not matched to a gene. The CDR3 is 16 residues long. The CDR3 region is CASRDRTSGRPETQYF. CDR3 DNA: TGTGCCAGCAGGGATAGGACTAGCGGGAGGCCGGAGACCCAGTACTTC.

The genes are TRBV19 and TRBJ2-7; D might be TRBD1 (6 bases). Germline V lookup: CDR1 LNHDA, CDR2 SQIVND (reference sequence). The CDR3 loop spans 15 amino acids. Trimming shortened V by 6 bases and J by 0 bases, and 15 bases separated the two germline ends. The CDR3, as DNA: TGTGCCAGTAGGACCCAGGAAGGGGGCTCCTACGAGCAGTACTTC. Protein product: CASRTQEGGSYEQYF.

There are a few counts of this clone. The rearrangement links TRBV7-2 to TRBJ1-1; 7 bases align to TRBD1. From germline, CDR1 is SGHTA and CDR2 FQGNSA. The CDR3 consists of 14 residues. J gave up 4 bases and V 5 bases, and 7 bases lay outside the gene matches. CDR3 loop: CASSPATGITEAFF. In nucleotides, the CDR3 is TGTGCCAGCAGCCCGGCGACAGGGATCACTGAAGCTTTCTTT.

This chain links TRBV19 with TRBJ2-3; D is perhaps TRBD2 (7 bases). The germline V gene has CDR1 LNHDA and CDR2 SQIVND (reference sequence). The CDR3 consists of 15 residues. Trimming removed 7 bases from V and 1 base from J, with 15 bases in between. CDR3 sequence (DNA): TGTGCCAGTACCAGAGGGGGGGGACGCACAGATACGCAGTATTTT. This encodes CASTRGGGRTDTQYF.

The gene calls are TRBV19 and TRBJ1-3; 7 bases are shared with TRBD1. The germline gives CDR1 LNHDA, CDR2 SQIVND (reference sequence). This CDR3 is 17 amino acids long. The J segment lost 0 bases and the V segment lost 2 bases, leaving 7 bases of the junction unmatched. The CDR3 protein is CASSILTGPSSGNTIYF. In nucleotides, the CDR3 is TGTGCCAGTAGTATATTGACAGGGCCAAGCTCTGGAAACACCATATATTTT.

This clone came up once. The chain combines TRBV28 with TRBJ1-6; TRBD1 agrees at 7 bases. This CDR3 is 13 amino acids long. CDR1 is MDHEN, CDR2 SYDVKM, per germline. V lost 10 bases to trimming and J lost 10 bases; unmatched junction nucleotides: 10. CDR3 DNA: TGTGCCACCCCGGTAGGGGACAGCTCACCCCTCCACTTT. Its translation is CATPVGDSSPLHF.

V and J are TRBV18 and TRBJ2-7, with 8 bases aligning to TRBD1. Germline V lookup: CDR1 KGHSH, CDR2 LQKENI. Unmatched junction bases numbered 10, after V lost 3 bases and J lost 0 bases. The CDR3 consists of 17 residues. The CDR3 protein is CASSPWTGKGSSYEQYF. The CDR3 DNA reads TGTGCCAGCTCACCTTGGACAGGGAAAGGGTCCTCCTACGAGCAGTACTTC.

The rearrangement uses TRBV7-2 and TRBJ1-4, with TRBD1 matching over 7 bases. There are 15 residues in the CDR3. V dropped 6 bases and J dropped 5; count of bases not matched to a gene: 9. CDR1 and CDR2 (germline): SGHTA, FQGNSA. For the CDR3, the DNA is TGTGCCAGCAGTTCACAGGGACAGCCAAATGAAAAACTGTTTTTT. Amino acid sequence: CASSSQGQPNEKLFF.

The chain has TRBV18 and TRBJ2-7; 10 nucleotides line up with TRBD1. V was pared by 4 bases and J by 2 bases, with 5 bases of the junction left unmatched. CDR1 is KGHSH, CDR2 LQKENI, per germline. CDR3 length: 15 residues. The CDR3 DNA reads TGTGCCAGCTCACGTGGACAGGGGGAAGCCTACGAGCAGTACTTC. This gives the protein CASSRGQGEAYEQYF.

The rearrangement uses TRBV4-1 and TRBJ2-3; 13 nucleotides line up with TRBD2. This CDR3 comprises 18 residues. After removal of 3 bases from V and 4 bases from J, the junction contained 10 bases not matched to a gene. In germline, CDR1 is MGHRA, CDR2 YSYEKL. The CDR3 region has the DNA TGCGCCAGCAGCCAGGGTACTAGCGGGAGGGCCCGCGCAGATACGCAGTATTTT. It is translated as CASSQGTSGRARADTQYF.

A few counts support this clone. This sample also contains other DNA sequences that code for the same CDR3. The chain employs TRBV4-1 and TRBJ1-5; TRBD1 aligns across 7 bases. Germline V gene data show CDR1 as MGHRA and CDR2 as YSYEKL. The CDR3 totals 16 residues. Trimming took 2 bases from V and 0 from J; bases not matched to a gene: 4. In DNA form, the CDR3 reads TGCGCCAGCAGCCAAACGACAGGGCTTAGCAATCAGCCCCAGCATTTT. Translating gives CASSQTTGLSNQPQHF.

V is TRBV3-1 (or the pseudogene TRBV3-2) and J is TRBJ1-4, with D possibly being TRBD1 (5 bases). Germline loops: CDR1 LGHDT, CDR2 YNNKEL (reference sequence). The germline V and J ends were trimmed by 4 bases and 4 bases, with 16 bases remaining between them. The length of the CDR3 is 16 residues. For the CDR3, the DNA is TGTGCCAGCAGCCCCCGTAGGGGCCCGTATAATGAAAAACTGTTTTTT. It codes for CASSPRRGPYNEKLFF.

This chain uses TRBV9 with TRBJ1-5; D gene uncertain. CDR1 is SGDLS, CDR2 YYNGEE, per germline. CDR3 size: 14 residues. V lost 3 bases and J 2 bases, leaving 9 bases between the germline ends. CDR3: CASSALGGNQPQHF. As DNA, the CDR3 is TGTGCCAGCAGCGCCCTTGGAGGCAATCAGCCCCAGCATTTT.

This clone was counted once. V and J are TRBV5-4 and TRBJ1-6; 9 bases match TRBD1. This CDR3 has 14 residues. Per the germline V gene, CDR1 is SGHNT and CDR2 is YYREEE (reference sequence). V lost 4 bases and J lost 10; bases outside the gene matches: 6. The CDR3 bases are TGTGCCAGCAGCCGACAGGGGGTCGGGTCACCCCTCCACTTT. Translation gives CASSRQGVGSPLHF.

The chain combines TRBV4-3 with TRBJ2-7; possibly TRBD1 for D (6 bases). Trimming stripped 5 bases from V and 6 bases from J, with 14 bases between. CDR1 and CDR2 (germline): LGHNA, YSLEER. The CDR3 sequence is 13 residues long. CDR3 loop: CASSSFRRGEQYF. CDR3 in DNA: TGCGCCAGCAGCTCATTCCGCAGGGGCGAGCAGTACTTC.

The V and J genes are TRBV5-6 and TRBJ2-7, with TRBD1 identical over 7 bases. Losses at the gene ends were 4 bases for V and 2 bases for J; bases not matched to a gene: 12. Germline lookup yields CDR1 SGHDT and CDR2 YYEEEE. CDR3 size: 16 residues. The CDR3 region is CASSLGPTGFTYEQYF. CDR3 DNA: TGTGCCAGCAGCCTCGGTCCGACAGGGTTTACCTACGAGCAGTACTTC.

The chain links TRBV27 to TRBJ2-2; D may be TRBD1 (6 bases). There are 15 residues in the CDR3. V was pared by 2 bases and J by 6 bases, with 13 bases between. Germline V gene lookup returns CDR1 MNHEY and CDR2 SMNVEV (reference sequence). CDR3 DNA sequence: TGTGCCAGCAGTTTAATGGGGGCGCAGGCCGGGGAGCTGTTTTTT. Its translation: CASSLMGAQAGELFF.

The chain couples TRBV18 to TRBJ1-5; 12 bases line up with TRBD1. After removal of 2 bases from V and 6 bases from J, the junction contained 2 bases not matched to a gene. In germline, CDR1 is KGHSH, CDR2 LQKENI. The CDR3 loop spans 15 amino acids. CDR3 nucleotide sequence: TGTGCCAGCTCACCAGGGACAGGGGGCATTCAGCCCCAGCATTTT. It codes for CASSPGTGGIQPQHF.

This clone has a handful of counts. The J gene is TRBJ1-1, the V gene TRBV29-1; TRBD1 is a possible D gene (5 bases). The germline V gene has CDR1 SQVTM and CDR2 ANQGSEA. This CDR3 has 12 residues. Trimming left V 6 bases short and J 1 base short, with 9 bases between. CDR3 nucleotides: TGCAGCGTCAGGGCAACGAACACTGAAGCTTTCTTT. Translated, it gives CSVRATNTEAFF.

This clone was recorded once. The chain links TRBV19 to TRBJ2-3; 10 positions agree with TRBD2. Germline CDR1 LNHDA, CDR2 SQIVND (reference sequence). The CDR3 is made up of 14 amino acids. V was pared by 6 bases and J by 7 bases, with 7 bases of the junction left unmatched. For the CDR3, the DNA is TGTGCCAGTAGGAGTAGCGGGAGGACTCATACGCAGTATTTT. This sequence encodes CASRSSGRTHTQYF.

The rearrangement uses TRBV6-6 and TRBJ2-2; TRBD1 matches at 7 bases. The CDR3 runs to 15 residues. Germline V CDR1 and CDR2: MNHNY, SVGAGI (reference sequence). Trimming removed 2 bases from V and 4 bases from J; junction bases left unmatched: 4. In nucleotides, the CDR3 is TGTGCCAGCAGTTACACGGGACAGTTCACCGGGGAGCTGTTTTTT. It translates to CASSYTGQFTGELFF.

The CDR3 DNA follows: TGTGCCAGTAGTATTGGCCAGGGGGCTAACTACGAGCAGTACTTC. Protein product: CASSIGQGANYEQYF. The V gene is TRBV19, the J gene TRBJ2-7, with 8 bases that match TRBD1. CDR3 size: 15 residues. J gave up 3 bases and V 3 bases, and 7 bases lay outside the gene matches. Germline loops: CDR1 LNHDA, CDR2 SQIVND (reference sequence).

The genes are TRBV29-1 and TRBJ2-3, with D tentatively TRBD1 (6 bases). There are 14 residues in the CDR3. V was trimmed by 7 bases and J by 0 bases, leaving 14 bases between them. Germline CDR1 SQVTM, CDR2 ANQGSEA. CDR3 sequence: CSARTGHSTDTQYF. The CDR3 DNA sequence: TGCAGCGCGCGCACGGGACACAGCACAGATACGCAGTATTTT.

The sample holds one count of this clone. This rearrangement joins TRBV5-6 to TRBJ1-2, with 10 bases lining up with TRBD1. V dropped 3 bases and J dropped 4; count of bases not matched to a gene: 9. CDR1 is SGHDT and CDR2 is YYEEEE in the germline V gene. This CDR3 is built from 16 residues. The CDR3 here is CASSSWDRGNGYGYTF. CDR3 nucleotide sequence: TGTGCCAGCAGCTCATGGGACAGGGGTAACGGCTATGGCTACACCTTC.

The chain is built from TRBV15 and TRBJ1-2, with 9 bases matching TRBD1. The V gene's germline CDR1 is LNHNV and CDR2 YYDKDF (reference sequence). Trimming cost V 1 base and J 5 bases; bases outside gene matches: 8. CDR3 length: 16 amino acids. CDR3 coding DNA: TGTGCCACCAGCAGAGGCCGGGACAGGGTGGGGTATGGCTACACCTTC. This sequence encodes CATSRGRDRVGYGYTF.

The V and J genes are TRBV28 and TRBJ2-1; TRBD2 aligns across 7 bases. J lost 4 bases, V lost 5 bases, and 14 bases had no gene match. The CDR3 totals 17 residues. From germline, CDR1 is MDHEN and CDR2 SYDVKM. The CDR3 spells CASSANVGGSEYNEQFF. In DNA form, the CDR3 reads TGTGCCAGCAGTGCGAACGTTGGCGGGAGCGAGTACAATGAGCAGTTCTTC.

This chain connects TRBV3-1 (or the pseudogene TRBV3-2) to TRBJ1-1, with TRBD1 matching 7 bases. J was trimmed by 0 bases and V by 0 bases; bases with no gene match: 16. Germline CDR1 and CDR2: LGHDT and YNNKEL (reference sequence). This CDR3 region has 20 residues. The CDR3 spells CASSQDLAGGTSRLNTEAFF. Here the CDR3 DNA reads TGTGCCAGCAGCCAAGATCTGGCAGGGGGGACATCCAGGCTGAACACTGAAGCTTTCTTT.

The J gene is TRBJ2-2, the V gene TRBV5-6; D gene unclear. Between the trimmed V and J ends, which lost 0 bases and 7 bases, there was a span of 4 bases. The CDR3 covers 12 residues. Germline CDR1 and CDR2: SGHDT and YYEEEE. In DNA, the CDR3 is TGTGCCAGCAGCTTGGATTACGGGGAGCTGTTTTTT. Translating gives CASSLDYGELFF.